These 9 T cell receptor beta chains were sequenced from one sample in a study of early T cells in non-severe SARS-CoV-2 infection. TCRdb analysed the 5' RACE reads with MiXCR anew, one entry per CDR3 protein. The sample consists of around 67,000 distinct CDR3 sequences, around 12% of them appearing once. The sample was whole blood. These receptors were obtained from an adult who was a healthcare worker with PCR-confirmed SARS-CoV-2 infection or an uninfected control (not recorded which).

This clonotype was observed a few times. This sequence joins TRBV3-1 and TRBJ1-1; tentative D call: TRBD1 (5 bases). Trimming pared 3 bases from V and 5 bases from J, leaving 13 bases between. This CDR3 is built from 14 residues. Germline V gene sequence: CDR1 LGHDT, CDR2 YNNKEL (reference sequence). The CDR3 DNA reads as TGTGCCAGCAGCCACGTCTTTAGGGGAACTGAAGCTTTCTTT. It translates to CASSHVFRGTEAFF.

The sample holds many counts of this clonotype. The chain couples TRBV7-9 to TRBJ2-1; D not certain. V lost 7 bases and J 2 bases, leaving 12 bases between the germline ends. The CDR3 extends over 14 amino acids. The germline gives CDR1 SEHNR, CDR2 FQNEAQ (reference sequence). CDR3 sequence: CASTPPVTYNEQFF. The CDR3 nucleotides are TGTGCCAGCACCCCCCCAGTCACCTACAATGAGCAGTTCTTC.

This clonotype was picked up many times. The rearrangement links TRBV20-1 to TRBJ2-1, with 14 bases identical to TRBD2. Trimming at V came to 2 bases and at J to 10 bases, leaving 10 bases not matched to a gene. Germline CDR1 DFQATT, CDR2 SNEGSKA (reference sequence). The CDR3 extends over 16 amino acids. CDR3 DNA sequence: TGCAGTGCTAGAACTTCGGGACTAGCGGGAGCAGGGGAGCAGTTCTTC. Its translation is CSARTSGLAGAGEQFF.

This clonotype was seen many times. The V gene is TRBV27, the J gene TRBJ1-6; D gene unclear. The CDR3 has 14 residues. CDR1 is MNHEY, CDR2 SMNVEV, per germline (reference sequence). Deletions cut 3 bases from V and 6 bases from J, with 9 bases between. Here the CDR3 DNA reads TGTGCCAGCAGTTTCACCGGGGTTAATTCACCCCTCCACTTT. Protein product: CASSFTGVNSPLHF.

This clonotype was found many times. This chain uses TRBV12-3 or TRBV12-4 with TRBJ1-5; a possible D gene is TRBD1 (6 bases). The CDR3 is 13 residues long. V lost 6 bases and J 6 bases, leaving 12 bases between the germline ends. The CDR3 DNA reads as TGTGCCAGCAGAGCCCAGGGGTCTCAGCCCCAGCATTTT. Amino acids: CASRAQGSQPQHF.

This clonotype appeared a single time. The chain carries TRBV20-1 and TRBJ1-1; D remains ambiguous. The CDR3 contains 14 residues. The germline gives CDR1 DFQATT, CDR2 SNEGSKA (reference sequence). Trimming removed 5 bases at V and 2 bases at J, with 15 bases between. CDR3 loop: CSAPNPGSNTEAFF. The CDR3 DNA sequence: TGCAGTGCTCCGAACCCCGGAAGTAACACTGAAGCTTTCTTT.

This chain connects TRBV27 to TRBJ2-7; D gene ambiguous. V lost 2 bases to trimming and J lost 4 bases, with 9 bases between them. Germline CDR1 is MNHEY and CDR2 is SMNVEV (reference sequence). The length of the CDR3 is 13 residues. CDR3 protein: CASSLGGLYEQYF. CDR3 DNA sequence: TGTGCCAGCAGTTTAGGCGGCCTTTACGAGCAGTACTTC.

The table lists this clonotype with many counts. V and J are TRBV7-6 and TRBJ2-2, with D possibly matching TRBD1 (5 bases). The CDR3 length is 15 residues. Germline lookup yields CDR1 SGHVS and CDR2 FNYEAQ. The germline V and J ends were trimmed by 5 bases and 7 bases, with 17 bases remaining between them. The CDR3 loop is CASSRRGTWDGELFF. CDR3 nucleotide sequence: TGTGCCAGCAGCAGAAGGGGCACATGGGACGGGGAGCTGTTTTTT.

This clonotype has ten or more counts. The J gene is TRBJ1-1, the V gene TRBV12-3 or TRBV12-4; D uncertain. The germline V and J ends were trimmed by 0 bases and 8 bases, with 4 bases remaining between them. CDR3 length equals 11 residues. The CDR3 nucleotides are TGTGCCAGCAGTTTAGCCGAGGAAGCTTTCTTT. Translating gives CASSLAEEAFF.